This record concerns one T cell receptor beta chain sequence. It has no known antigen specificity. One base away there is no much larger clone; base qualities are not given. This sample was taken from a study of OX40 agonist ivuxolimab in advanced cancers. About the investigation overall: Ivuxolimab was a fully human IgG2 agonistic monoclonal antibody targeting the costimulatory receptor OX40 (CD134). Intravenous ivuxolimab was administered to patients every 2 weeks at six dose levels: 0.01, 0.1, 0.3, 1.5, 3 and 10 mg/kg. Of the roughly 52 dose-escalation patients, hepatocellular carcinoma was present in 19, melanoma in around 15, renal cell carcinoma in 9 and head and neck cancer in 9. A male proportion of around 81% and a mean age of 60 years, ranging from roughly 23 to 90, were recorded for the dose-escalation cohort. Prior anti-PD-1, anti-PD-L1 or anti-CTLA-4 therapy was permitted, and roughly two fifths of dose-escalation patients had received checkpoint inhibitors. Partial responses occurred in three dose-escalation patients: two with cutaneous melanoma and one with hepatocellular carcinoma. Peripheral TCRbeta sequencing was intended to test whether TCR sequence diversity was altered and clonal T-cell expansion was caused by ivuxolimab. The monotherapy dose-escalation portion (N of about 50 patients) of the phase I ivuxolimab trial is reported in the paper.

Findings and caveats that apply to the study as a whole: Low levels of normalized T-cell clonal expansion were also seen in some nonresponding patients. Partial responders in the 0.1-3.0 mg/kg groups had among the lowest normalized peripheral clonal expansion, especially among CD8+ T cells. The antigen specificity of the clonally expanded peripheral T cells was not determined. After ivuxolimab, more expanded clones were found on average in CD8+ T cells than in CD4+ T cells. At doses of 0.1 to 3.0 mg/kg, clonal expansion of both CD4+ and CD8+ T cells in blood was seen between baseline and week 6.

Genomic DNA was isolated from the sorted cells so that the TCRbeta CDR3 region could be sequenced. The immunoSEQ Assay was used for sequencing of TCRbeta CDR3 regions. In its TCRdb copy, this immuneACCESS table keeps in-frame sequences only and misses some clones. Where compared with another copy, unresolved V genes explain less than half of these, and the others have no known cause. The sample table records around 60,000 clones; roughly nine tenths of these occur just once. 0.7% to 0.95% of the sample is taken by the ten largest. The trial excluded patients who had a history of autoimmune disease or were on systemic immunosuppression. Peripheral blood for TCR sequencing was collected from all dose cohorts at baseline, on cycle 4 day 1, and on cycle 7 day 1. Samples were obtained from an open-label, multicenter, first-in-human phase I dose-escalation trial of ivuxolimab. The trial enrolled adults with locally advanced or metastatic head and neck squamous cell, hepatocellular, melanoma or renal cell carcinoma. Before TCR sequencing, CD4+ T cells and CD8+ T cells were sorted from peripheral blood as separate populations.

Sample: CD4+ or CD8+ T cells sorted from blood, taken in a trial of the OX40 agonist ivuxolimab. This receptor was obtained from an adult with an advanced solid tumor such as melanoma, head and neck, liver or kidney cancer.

The CDR3 is CARKKVPTYEQYF. The nucleotide sequence reads TGTGCCCGTAAGAAGGTACCAACCTACGAGCAGTACTTC. The rearrangement combines TRBV19 with TRBJ2-7; no confident D gene assignment can be made. V is cut by 11 bases and J by 2 bases, and the space between the germline ends is 16 bases. CDR3 length: 13 amino acids, cysteine to phenylalanine. The only DNA kept is the CDR3, 39 bases in frame from the first base. Based on the germline V gene (reference sequence), the CDR1 and CDR2 sequences are LNHDA and SQIVND.